A selection of T cell receptor beta chains follows, all from one sample in a study of long-term antiretroviral therapy in people with HIV. The protocol was immunoSEQ multiplex PCR, while the TCRdb copy is restricted to in-frame clones and leaves out a portion. This sample has 25,000 to 35,000 clones, with 70% to 90% found just once. The sample here was unsorted PBMCs, taken 0.8 years after starting antiretroviral therapy. The origin of the receptors is a woman in her 30s with HIV. Both conserved end residues are part of each CDR3. The D gene is left open where the match is weak. Clone size appears in some rows only: once, few, many, or a class for an expanded clone.

TRBJ1-4 . . TRBV19 TGTGCCAGTAAGGCAGGGAGCTTTCGGGCTAATGAAAAACTGTTTTTT CASKAGSFRANEKLFF
TRBJ2-3 . . TRBV7-3 TGTGCCAGCAGCTCTTGGGACGGGGTGGGGGATACGCAGTATTTT CASSSWDGVGDTQYF
TRBJ2-1 . . TRBV6-1 TGTGCCAGCAGTGAAGCAGGGGGGGGGCACAATGAGCAGTTCTTC CASSEAGGGHNEQFF
TRBJ1-1 . . TRBV19 TGTGCCAGTAGTACACCAGCGGGTGGGGCTGAAGCTTTCTTT CASSTPAGGAEAFF
TRBJ1-1 . TRBD1 TRBV6-6 TGTGCCAGCAGTTATGCAGGGGGCGTAACTGAAGCTTTCTTT CASSYAGGVTEAFF
TRBJ1-2 . . TRBV6-5 TGTGCCAGCAGCCGAGAGGGCTTTAACTATGGCTACACCTTC CASSREGFNYGYTF
TRBJ1-4 . . TRBV25-1 TGTGCCAGCAGAGAAGGGGAAAAACTGTTTTTT CASREGEKLFF
TRBJ1-5 few . TRBV2 TGTGCCAGCAGCGAATCTTATAGCAATCAGCCCCAGCATTTT CASSESYSNQPQHF
TRBJ1-1 . . TRBV4-2 TGTGCCAGCAGCCAAGGTTGGGCCCCCGCTTTAGAGGCTTTCTTT CASSQGWAPALEAFF
TRBJ1-5 few . TRBV7-9 TGTGCCAGCAGCAAGACAGCCTCCGGTCAGCCCCAGCATTTT CASSKTASGQPQHF
TRBJ2-2 once TRBD1 TRBV5-5 TGTGCCAGCAGCCCCGGACAGGGGCCTTTCACCGGGGAGCTGTTTTTT CASSPGQGPFTGELFF
TRBJ1-5 few . TRBV6-1 TGTGCCAGCAGTGTCGACAGAAATCAGCCCCAGCATTTT CASSVDRNQPQHF
TRBJ2-5 . . TRBV6-1 TGTGCCAGCAGTGAAGCGGGGGAGACCCAGTACTTC CASSEAGETQYF
TRBJ2-1 . TRBD1 TRBV10-2 TGCGCCAGCAGTAAAGTACCGGGACAGGGGGCCGATGAGCAGTTCTTC CASSKVPGQGADEQFF
TRBJ1-6 few TRBD1 TRBV6-1 TGTGCCAGCAGGGCACAGGGGAATAATTCACCCCTCCACTTT CASRAQGNNSPLHF
TRBJ2-7 . . TRBV6-5 TGTGCCAGCAGCGGCGGGGCCCGCTACGAGCAGTACTTC CASSGGARYEQYF
TRBJ1-6 . . TRBV10-3 TGTGCCATCAGTGATTCTCAGGGAGATTCACCCCTCCACTTT CAISDSQGDSPLHF
TRBJ1-5 . . TRBV19 TGTGCCAGTAGTATTCGGAAAGGAGATAGCAATCAGCCCCAGCATTTT CASSIRKGDSNQPQHF
TRBJ1-5 . . TRBV4-1 TGCGCCAGCAGCCCGACGGTAAATAGCAATCAGCCCCAGCATTTT CASSPTVNSNQPQHF
TRBJ1-3 . . TRBV11-2 TGTGCCAGCAGACCACAGGGCTCTGGAAACACCATATATTTT CASRPQGSGNTIYF
TRBJ1-1 . . TRBV20-1 TGCAGTGGGGACTGGAACACTGAAGCTTTCTTT CSGDWNTEAFF
TRBJ1-2 . . TRBV19 TGTGCCAGTACCCAACCCTCCCACGCGGGAGGCTACACCTTC CASTQPSHAGGYTF
TRBJ2-3 once . TRBV5-1 TGCGCCAGCAGCTTGGTTGGCGGCACCACAGATACGCAGTATTTT CASSLVGGTTDTQYF
TRBJ1-1 . TRBD1 TRBV5-1 TGCGCCAGCAGCTCTCCGGGACAGAAAGCTTTCTTT CASSSPGQKAFF
TRBJ2-6 . . TRBV27 TGTGCCAGCAGCCAGGGGCCGGGGGCCGGGGCCAACGTCCTGACTTTC CASSQGPGAGANVLTF
TRBJ1-4 . TRBD1 TRBV4-2 TGTGCCAGCAGCCCCGGGACAGTGGGTGAAAAACTGTTTTTT CASSPGTVGEKLFF
TRBJ1-3 . . TRBV10-1 TGCGCCAACCAAAACGGGAACACCATATATTTT CANQNGNTIYF
TRBJ1-2 . . TRBV5-6 TGTGCCAGCAGCCAAGACTATGGCTACACCTTC CASSQDYGYTF
TRBJ2-7 . . TRBV27 TGTGCCAGCAGTCCCCTCCCAGGACAGATCGTCTACGAGCAGTACTTC CASSPLPGQIVYEQYF
TRBJ1-6 . TRBD1 TRBV7-3 TGTGCCAGCAGCACGAAACCGACAGGGGGTTCGGATAATTCACCCCTCCACTTT CASSTKPTGGSDNSPLHF
TRBJ1-1 . TRBD1 TRBV6-5 TGTGCCACCCAGGGGGTATCGGACACTGAAGCTTTCTTT CATQGVSDTEAFF
TRBJ2-7 . . TRBV9 TGTGCCAGCAGCGCGACGGGTAGCTCCTACGAGCAGTACTTC CASSATGSSYEQYF
TRBJ1-2 once . TRBV5-4 TGTGCCAGCAGCTTGGTGGCCAGGACGGTGGGCGGCTACACCTTC CASSLVARTVGGYTF
TRBJ1-1 . . TRBV30 TGTGCCTGGAGTCCACTGGGCACTGAAGCTTTCTTT CAWSPLGTEAFF
TRBJ2-2 . TRBD2 TRBV9 TGTGCCAGCAGCCCCGTTAAGCCTAGCGGGGGGACCGGGGAGCTGTTTTTT CASSPVKPSGGTGELFF
TRBJ1-1 . TRBD1 TRBV5-1 TGCGCCAGCAGCTCTAATACAGGGGGCACTGAAGCTTTCTTT CASSSNTGGTEAFF
TRBJ1-1 . . TRBV11-3 TGTGCCAGCAGCTTACAGGGGTACACTGAAGCTTTCTTT CASSLQGYTEAFF
TRBJ2-5 . . TRBV7-6 TGTGCCAGCAGCTTCTGGAGGAAGACCCAGTACTTC CASSFWRKTQYF
TRBJ1-3 . . TRBV5-6 TGTGCCAGCACCGATCTGAAGGTCGGGGGAAACACCATATATTTT CASTDLKVGGNTIYF
TRBJ2-1 . . TRBV6-5 TGTGCCAGCAGTTACGGACCGCCTGACCTCTACAATGAGCAGTTCTTC CASSYGPPDLYNEQFF
TRBJ2-1 . . TRBV5-1 TGCGCCAGCAGCTTACATCCGGGCCTCCCCGGGCACAATGAGCAGTTCTTC CASSLHPGLPGHNEQFF
TRBJ1-6 few . TRBV7-9 TGTGCCAGCAGATTTCAGGGGAGAAATTCACCCCTCCACTTT CASRFQGRNSPLHF
TRBJ2-2 . TRBD1 TRBV5-1 TGCGCCAGCAGATCACCCGGGACAGGAGGGACCGGGGAGCTGTTTTTT CASRSPGTGGTGELFF
TRBJ1-1 few . TRBV9 TGTGCCAGCAGCGCAACATTGTTGACTGAAGCTTTCTTT CASSATLLTEAFF
TRBJ1-6 . TRBD1 TRBV30 TGTGCCTGGAGTTCTCTGGGACCGGGACAGGGGGCGCGAAGTATTTCACCCCTCCACTTT CAWSSLGPGQGARSISPLHF
TRBJ2-7 . . TRBV2 TGTGCCAGCATCCCGAGGGACGGCTCCTACGAGCAGTACTTC CASIPRDGSYEQYF
TRBJ1-2 . . TRBV9 TGTGCCAGCAGCTCCATGTCCAACTATGGCTACACCTTC CASSSMSNYGYTF
TRBJ2-1 . . TRBV2 TGTGCCACCGCGACCTACAATGAGCAGTTCTTC CATATYNEQFF
TRBJ1-2 . TRBD1 TRBV5-1 TGCGCCAGCAGCTTGGTAATGACAGGGAACTCGTATGGCTACACCTTC CASSLVMTGNSYGYTF
TRBJ2-5 few TRBD1 TRBV9 TGTGCCAGCAGCGAATTTGGACAGGGCGAGACCCAGTACTTC CASSEFGQGETQYF
TRBJ2-1 . TRBD1 TRBV5-1 TGCGCCAGCAGCTTGGCCCAGGGGGCCTACAATGAGCAGTTCTTC CASSLAQGAYNEQFF
TRBJ2-3 . . TRBV2 TGTGCCAGCAAGGGGGGGGTAGCAGATACGCAGTATTTT CASKGGVADTQYF
TRBJ2-1 . . TRBV7-3 TGTGCCAGCAGCTCCGCCGGCAGCTCCTACAATGAGCAGTTCTTC CASSSAGSSYNEQFF
TRBJ1-1 . TRBD1 TRBV2 TGTGCCAGCAGTGAAGCGCGGCCAGGGGGCACTGAAGCTTTCTTT CASSEARPGGTEAFF
TRBJ2-5 . . TRBV5-4 TGTGCCAGCAGCTTGAACGGGGAACAGGAGACCCAGTACTTC CASSLNGEQETQYF
TRBJ2-2 . TRBD2 TRBV27 TGTGCCAGCCATCGGCGGGGGACGACCGGGGAGCTGTTTTTT CASHRRGTTGELFF
TRBJ1-5 . . TRBV19 TGTGCCAGTAGTATATCGAGCAATCAGCCCCAGCATTTT CASSISSNQPQHF